These T cell receptor beta chains were read from a single sample in a study of T cell repertoires in cytomegalovirus infection. TCRdb re-derived calls from the reads in MiXCR, one entry per CDR3 protein. The sample lists roughly 700,000 distinct CDR3 sequences; 33% were seen once. These receptors' targets are unknown. Specimen: cultured PBMCs, collected from culture after CMV antigen stimulation. These TCRs come from a human donor in good health (CMV status not recorded). Some clones in this sample may be carry-over from other donors' samples. Each CDR3 is given with its conserved first and last residue. D genes are given only for firm matches. Only part of the rows carry a size: once, few, many, or a class if the clone is expanded.

v_gene	d_gene	abundance	j_gene	CDR3aa	CDR3nt
TRBV25-1	NA	few	TRBJ2-4	CASSPTLGRNIQYF	TGTGCCAGCAGTCCGACCCTGGGAAGAAACATTCAGTACTTC
TRBV12-3/TRBV12-4	NA	NA	TRBJ2-7	CASSSDLTQLYEQYF	TGTGCCAGCAGTTCAGACCTAACGCAGCTCTACGAGCAGTACTTC
TRBV12-3/TRBV12-4	NA	few	TRBJ1-1	CALHPGNTEAFF	TGTGCCTTACACCCGGGGAACACTGAAGCTTTCTTT
TRBV27	NA	NA	TRBJ1-5	CASRGKLGQPQHF	TGTGCCAGCAGGGGGAAGCTAGGCCAGCCCCAGCATTTT
TRBV7-2	NA	NA	TRBJ2-2	CASSRSLGAGELFF	TGTGCCAGCAGCCGTAGTTTAGGGGCTGGGGAGCTGTTTTTT
TRBV6-4	NA	few	TRBJ1-6	CASSDSGWNSPLHF	TGTGCCAGCAGTGACTCCGGCTGGAATTCACCCCTCCACTTT
TRBV2	NA	NA	TRBJ1-4	CASKREYNEKLFF	TGTGCCAGCAAGCGAGAGTATAATGAAAAACTGTTTTTT
TRBV5-6	NA	NA	TRBJ1-2	CASSFAGARDGYTF	TGTGCCAGCAGCTTCGCGGGGGCGCGGGATGGCTACACCTTC
TRBV7-2	NA	many	TRBJ2-7	CASSSFSYEQYF	TGTGCCAGCAGCTCTTTCTCCTACGAGCAGTACTTC
TRBV7-2	TRBD2	many	TRBJ2-1	CASSLAAGEVNEQFF	TGTGCCAGCAGCTTAGCAGCGGGAGAGGTGAATGAGCAGTTCTTC
TRBV7-8	TRBD1	few	TRBJ2-7	CASSPATGTGDNYEQYF	TGTGCCAGCAGCCCAGCAACCGGGACAGGGGACAACTACGAGCAGTACTTC
TRBV7-6	NA	NA	TRBJ1-3	CASSPIYGAGPGNTIYF	TGTGCCAGCAGCCCGATATACGGCGCAGGGCCTGGAAACACCATATATTTT
TRBV7-6	NA	many	TRBJ2-1	CASSLGVVYNEQFF	TGTGCCAGCAGCTTAGGTGTCGTGTACAATGAGCAGTTCTTC